Below, one T cell receptor beta chain is given with its context. Its antigen remains unidentified. Per the study methods: Because ImmunoSEQ provided only junction sequences with no quality scores, the filtering differed. Using immunoSEQ multiplex PCR, the repertoire was profiled, and TCRdb retains in-frame clones only, with some absent. For V, J and clone size, that table is used; D and trimming come from the DNA. This sample has hundreds of thousands of clones, with about 95% found just once. CD8 cells classed as naive were CD45RO-negative and positively selected for CCR7, excluding terminally differentiated effector memory CD45RA+ cells. This entry belongs to a study of shared clonotypes between healthy human individuals. Study in general: Plates per donor: three CD4 naive, three CD4 memory, two CD8 naive, one CD8 memory.

The CDR3 covers 15 residues. In germline, CDR1 is MGHRA, CDR2 YSYEKL. General study findings and limits: Only blood was sampled; tissue repertoires likely differ. Generally, naive subsets came out with larger estimated richness than memory subsets.

The V call is TRBV4-1, the J call TRBJ2-5; 11 bases match TRBD2. The DNA matches TRBJ2-7 better at its end, which makes the J call doubtful. Input material: naive CD8+ T cells sorted from blood. This receptor was identified in a woman in her 30s in good health. CDR3 DNA: TGCGCCAGCAGCTCCGGACTAGCGGGCTCCTACGAGCAGTACTTC. This sequence encodes CASSSGLAGSYEQYF.